This T cell receptor (beta chain) was obtained from a study of blood T cell repertoires in COVID-19 (dated by TCRdb to about 2020). Regarding the research as a whole: Samples from collaborators originated in the United States, Italy and Spain and spanned both the acute and convalescent phases of COVID-19. The repertoires were released in a freely available public database intended as a resource for research on the immune response to SARS-CoV-2. Where available, HLA class I and class II types were taken from metadata supplied by the sample provider and were not determined by assay-based typing. Subjects who had been exposed to COVID-19, were actively infected with it, or had recovered from it provided the deeply sampled blood TCRbeta repertoires that made up the dataset. The sample metadata nearly always contained a de-identified subject ID, COVID-19 status, age in years and sex. Samples were obtained from the ongoing ImmuneRACE study (first 160 participants) and from over 1,000 subjects provided by 6 global collaborators. The prospective study material was composed of cDNA or gDNA derived from T cells, B-cell-depleted T cells, or PBMCs.

In the prospective study, participants were roughly 18 to 90 years old, resided in about two dozen geographic areas of the United States, and were enrolled through a virtual design. In the prospective study, participants were assigned to cohorts based on the clinical history participants reported in a screening survey and a study questionnaire. For ImmuneRACE Cohort 3, a participant was defined as recovered based on two consecutive negative NP/OP PCR tests, clearance by a healthcare professional, or resolution of symptoms. In the prospective study, whole blood, serum and a nasopharyngeal or oropharyngeal swab were collected from each participant by mobile phlebotomists. Prospective study participants could optionally give additional blood draws and questionnaires over an approximately two-month period. Before DNA extraction, prospective study blood samples were shipped either frozen or at room temperature.

V has 3 bases trimmed and J has 6 bases trimmed; junction bases matching no gene number 14. According to the germline V gene, CDR1 reads MNHEY and CDR2 reads SVGEGT. Including the terminal cysteine and phenylalanine, the CDR3 comprises 18 residues. Of the read, only the CDR3 DNA is kept; its 54 bases are in frame from base 1. Of note for this clone: The antigen it binds to is not known. Per-nucleotide qualities are absent, and no much larger clonotype sits a single base away.

General study outcomes and caveats: How much clinical and demographic metadata was included differed by source and by participant, and the metadata was provided uncurated.

TCRbeta CDR3 regions were amplified from genomic DNA using the immunoSEQ Assay, a bias-controlled multiplex PCR. The paper's data handling went like this. The number of nucleated cells in each sample was estimated by amplification of reference gene primers within the assay. Sequence reads were collapsed and filtered to measure the absolute abundance of every unique TCRbeta CDR3 rearrangement. Productive Simpson clonality was computed per sample as the square root of Simpson's diversity index over productive rearrangements. Drawn from immuneACCESS, this table holds only the in-frame rearrangements with V and J called that TCRdb kept. Clones are partly lost; checked studies trace under half to an unresolved V gene and leave the rest unexplained. The V and J calls and the clone size are those of that table, but D and trimming were determined from the DNA. The sample table holds 260,000 or so clones, of which about nine tenths were seen once. The ten biggest clones cover less than 20% of the sample.

This chain joins TRBV6-2 or TRBV6-3 to TRBJ1-6; 7 nucleotides in the junction match TRBD1. The sample was PBMCs or T cells enriched from blood (not recorded which). This receptor was taken from a young man who had recovered from COVID-19. CDR3 region: CASSYGSLQGHGNSPLHF. The sequenced DNA is TGTGCCAGCAGTTATGGAAGTTTACAGGGGCACGGTAATTCACCCCTCCACTTT.